This is a list of T cell receptor beta chains from one sample in a study of response to subunit inactivated influenza vaccine. TCRdb processed the RT-PCR reads anew with MiXCR; each CDR3 protein has one entry. The table lists approximately 700,000 distinct CDR3 sequences, approximately 14% of them singletons. Sequencing was performed on PBMCs from blood, taken 14 days before vaccination. All receptors derive from a man aged 50 to 60 who received an inactivated influenza vaccine. CDR3s include the opening cysteine and the closing phenylalanine or tryptophan.

14,TRBV24-1,CATSDFGTWNEQFF
15,TRBV24-1,CATSDSGQAYNEQFF
14,TRBV19,CASSMGQSNQPQHF
13,TRBV7-2,CASSSDRVSGYTF
15,TRBV12-3/TRBV12-4,CASSPGQYLTGELFF
14,TRBV20-1,CSAPKRGVGTEAFF
17,TRBV6-2/TRBV6-3,CASRTRQEHQINSPLHF
10,TRBV20-1,CSAYGDTQYF
16,TRBV5-1,CASSPLGGPSDSPLHF
17,TRBV4-3,CASSEQAGEDRLDGYTF
13,TRBV20-1,CSASPFYTGELFF
15,TRBV7-2,CASSFWGTPNNEQFF
17,TRBV20-1,CSARDPSGFSSDYGYTF
18,TRBV11-1,CASSSVPRGYSGANVLTF
14,TRBV7-8,CASSFLWTQDTQYF
18,TRBV4-3,CASSQIGTGRGGANVLTF
15,TRBV4-3,CASSQVGRGPGELFF
14,TRBV5-1,CASSEGTLGNTIYF
15,TRBV7-9,CASSLGQNQKNIQYF
13,TRBV5-1,CASSSTGGEKLFF
14,TRBV20-1,CSARALAGSHEQYF
15,TRBV7-2,CASSLARGLEETQYF
11,TRBV2,CASSDLETQYF
12,TRBV12-3/TRBV12-4,CASRKTLHGYTF
17,TRBV7-2,CASSLGRLLSGANVLTF
16,TRBV7-2,CASSPARVGSGNTIYF
16,TRBV20-1,CSARPGTTNSYNEQFF
14,TRBV12-3/TRBV12-4,CASSQFVRNTEAFF
16,TRBV10-3,CAISESRGQTDSPLHF
14,TRBV5-1,CASSLVQGRTEAFF
16,TRBV28,CASITIGGASNQPQHF
10,TRBV19,CASRGYGYTF
13,TRBV6-4,CASSDRNTDTQYF
12,TRBV12-3/TRBV12-4,CASSFGGYGYTF
16,TRBV29-1,CSARTVNVGGNYGYTF
16,TRBV6-5,CASSYSSGQGAREQFF
15,TRBV15,CATQPLSSGANVLTF
12,TRBV18,CASSPPLGSQYF
14,TRBV9,CASTVGARGDTQYF
16,TRBV18,CASSPPSQGSTGELFF